Below are 10 T cell receptor beta chains sequenced from a single sample in a study of identical twins. Via MiXCR, TCRdb re-called the 5' RACE reads, giving one row per CDR3 protein. The table includes 450,000 or so distinct CDR3 sequences, approximately 17% detected once. Input material: naive T cells sorted from blood. Receptor source: a middle-aged man in good health.

J is TRBJ2-7 and V is TRBV20-1, with TRBD1 identical over 9 bases. This CDR3 region has 15 residues. J was trimmed by 4 bases and V by 1 base; bases with no gene match: 8. Germline CDR1 is DFQATT and CDR2 is SNEGSKA (reference sequence). The CDR3 protein is CSARGPGQGTYEQYF. CDR3 in DNA: TGCAGTGCTAGAGGTCCGGGACAGGGTACGTACGAGCAGTACTTC.

This clonotype appeared a few times. V gene TRBV7-8 combines with J gene TRBJ2-1; TRBD1 is a possible D gene (6 bases). Trimming cost V 7 bases and J 2 bases, with 15 bases left between them. The CDR3 runs to 15 residues. The germline V gene encodes CDR1 SGHVS and CDR2 FQNEAQ. The CDR3 coding sequence is TGTGCCAGCACCCTATATGGGGGCCCCTACAATGAGCAGTTCTTC. Its translation is CASTLYGGPYNEQFF.

At least ten counts were recorded for this clonotype. The rearrangement links TRBV5-1 to TRBJ2-1; unclear D gene. V gave up 4 bases and J gave up 4 bases, with 15 bases separating them. This CDR3 has 15 residues. CDR1 is SGHRS, CDR2 YFSETQ, per germline. This CDR3 is CASSGHGSFYNEQFF. The CDR3 DNA sequence: TGCGCCAGCAGCGGTCATGGATCTTTTTACAATGAGCAGTTCTTC. The variable domain in full, with the rest retrieved from reference TRBV5-1 and TRBJ2-1, is KAGVTQTPRYLIKTRGQQVTLSCSPISGHRSVSWYQQTPGQGLQFLFEYFSETQRNKGNFPGRFSGRQFSNSRSEMNVSTLELGDSALYLCASSGHGSFYNEQFFGPGTRLTVL.

CDR3 nucleotides: TGTGCCAGCAGCTTATCGAGAACATGGGTTTTTGGCTACGAGCAGTACTTC. Amino acid sequence: CASSLSRTWVFGYEQYF. The rearrangement uses TRBV7-2 and TRBJ2-7; D is unresolved. Germline V gene lookup returns CDR1 SGHTA and CDR2 FQGNSA. The V and J ends lost 2 bases and 3 bases respectively, with 20 bases between them. CDR3 length equals 17 residues.

This rearrangement joins TRBV6-5 to TRBJ2-7; D remains unclear. The CDR3 runs to 13 residues. Trimming removed 2 bases from V and 0 bases from J, with 5 bases in between. CDR1 and CDR2 from the germline V gene are MNHEY and SVGAGI. CDR3 DNA sequence: TGTGCCAGCAGTTACGGCCACTCCTACGAGCAGTACTTC. As protein: CASSYGHSYEQYF.

This clonotype was seen at least ten times. The chain uses TRBV3-1 and TRBJ1-1; a possible D gene is TRBD1 (6 bases). Germline V gene lookup returns CDR1 LGHDT and CDR2 YNNKEL (reference sequence). Trimming cost V 0 bases and J 10 bases, with 21 bases left between them. CDR3 size: 16 residues. The CDR3 nucleotides read TGTGCCAGCAGCCAAGATGGCGTGACAGGCGCCCGCGGAGCTTTCTTT. It translates to CASSQDGVTGARGAFF.

The V and J genes are TRBV6-2 or TRBV6-3 and TRBJ2-1; 12 bases are shared with TRBD2. V lost 1 base to trimming and J lost 0 bases; unmatched junction nucleotides: 16. The CDR3 has 22 residues. Germline values: CDR1 MNHEY, CDR2 SVGEGT. CDR3: CASSYYVTSGSRTPSSYNEQFF. In DNA form, the CDR3 reads TGTGCCAGCAGTTACTACGTGACTAGCGGGAGTCGCACCCCTAGCTCCTACAATGAGCAGTTCTTC.

This clonotype was counted only a few times. V gene TRBV20-1 combines with J gene TRBJ2-1, with D uncertain. V dropped 0 bases and J dropped 7 bases, with 13 bases sitting between them. Germline V gene data show CDR1 as DFQATT and CDR2 as SNEGSKA (reference sequence). There are 14 residues in the CDR3. CDR3 in amino acids: CSARDPGRVNEQFF. The CDR3 DNA is TGCAGTGCTAGAGATCCTGGCCGAGTAAATGAGCAGTTCTTC.

This clonotype was seen a handful of times. This chain connects TRBV11-2 to TRBJ2-5; D remains ambiguous. V gave up 3 bases and J gave up 4 bases, with 9 bases separating them. Germline V gene lookup returns CDR1 SGHAT and CDR2 FQNNGV. CDR3 length: 13 residues. CDR3 amino acids: CASSFRLTETQYF. The CDR3 bases are TGTGCCAGCAGCTTTAGGCTAACAGAGACCCAGTACTTC.

In this sample, this clonotype turned up many times. The junction departs from germline at one end; a sequencing error may be responsible. This sequence joins TRBV27 and TRBJ2-3, with D unclear. The CDR3 extends over 14 amino acids. Germline lookup yields CDR1 MNHEY and CDR2 SMNVEV (reference sequence). Written as DNA, the CDR3 is TGTGCCAGCAGTTTATCGGGTTCCACATATACGCAGTATTTT. It translates to CASSLSGSTYTQYF.